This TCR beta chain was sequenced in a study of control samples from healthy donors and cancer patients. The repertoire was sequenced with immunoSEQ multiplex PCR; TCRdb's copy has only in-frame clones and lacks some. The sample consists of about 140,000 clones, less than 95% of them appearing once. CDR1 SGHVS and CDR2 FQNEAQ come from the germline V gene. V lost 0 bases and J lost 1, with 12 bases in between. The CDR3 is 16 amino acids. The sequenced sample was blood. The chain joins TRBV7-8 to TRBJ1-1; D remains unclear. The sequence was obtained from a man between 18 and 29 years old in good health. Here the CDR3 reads CASSLAFWRENTEAFF. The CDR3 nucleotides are TGTGCCAGCAGCTTAGCTTTTTGGCGGGAGAACACTGAAGCTTTCTTT.